This T cell receptor beta chain was identified during a study of technical replicates of blood from a handful of donors. The CDR3 sequence is 13 residues long. V lost 8 bases and J lost 8, with 18 bases in between. From germline, CDR1 is MDHEN and CDR2 SYDVKM. In this sample, this clone turned up many times. Libraries were prepared by immunoSEQ multiplex PCR; TCRdb keeps only in-frame clonotypes and omits some of them. The table records tens of thousands of clones, 92% of them present only once. The origin of this receptor is a human donor in good health. The chain uses TRBV28 and TRBJ1-1, with unresolved D. Sequenced input: T cells isolated from PBMCs. DNA for the CDR3: TGTGCCAGCTCTACTCAGTGGAGCATAGAAGCTTTCTTT. Translating it yields CASSTQWSIEAFF.